Following are 17 T cell receptor beta chains from one sample sequenced in a study of blood T cell repertoires in COVID-19 (dated by TCRdb to 2020 to 2021). Libraries were made using the immunoSEQ multiplex PCR assay. Entries here come from immuneACCESS through TCRdb and include only in-frame sequences with V and J called. Some clones fail to appear in such tables; in the studies checked, an unresolved V gene covers under half of the shortfall, and the cause of the remainder is unknown. For this sample there are fewer than 50,000 clones; roughly 87% appear just once. Jointly, the top ten make up roughly an eighth of the sample. Source material: peripheral blood. Receptor source: a human donor in a cohort sampled during active COVID-19.

This clone was detected only once. The chain employs TRBV10-1 and TRBJ2-2, with 9 bases aligning to TRBD2. The CDR3 extends over 15 amino acids. Germline CDR1 and CDR2: WNHNN and SYGVQD (reference sequence). With V trimmed by 5 bases and J by 6 bases, 7 bases remained unmatched. This CDR3 is CASSPSGTPPGELFF. In DNA, the CDR3 is TGCGCCAGCAGTCCTAGCGGGACCCCCCCCGGGGAGCTGTTTTTT.

This clone was found a few times. This sequence joins TRBV7-2 and TRBJ1-2; D perhaps matches TRBD1 (5 bases). This CDR3 spans 14 amino acids. The ends were cut back, 5 bases at V and 3 bases at J, with 13 bases in the middle. From germline, CDR1 is SGHTA and CDR2 FQGNSA. The CDR3 nucleotides read TGTGCCAGCAGCCCAGGCGGGGCTGACTATGGCTACACCTTC. Translating gives CASSPGGADYGYTF.

The chain combines TRBV30 with TRBJ1-6, with a weak D call TRBD1 (6 bases). This CDR3 contains 13 residues. Germline-derived CDR1 and CDR2 are GTSNPN and SVGIG (reference sequence). Trimming stripped 1 base from V and 10 bases from J, with 11 bases between. The CDR3 DNA is TGTGCCTGGAGTGGAGGGGGAGGGTCACCCCTCCACTTT. Translation gives CAWSGGGGSPLHF.

This clone has only one observation. The J gene is TRBJ1-2, the V gene TRBV10-3, with D possibly matching TRBD1 (5 bases). This CDR3 is built from 13 residues. Germline V gene sequence: CDR1 ENHRY, CDR2 SYGVKD. V was cut by 3 bases and J by 8 bases, with 13 bases left in between. As DNA, the CDR3 is TGTGCCATCAGTGATGGCAGGGTTTACGGCTACACCTTC. Residues: CAISDGRVYGYTF.

The gene calls are TRBV21-1 and TRBJ1-2. TRBV21-1 is a documented pseudogene. This CDR3 contains 16 residues. This CDR3 is CASSKILRQSNYGYTF. CDR3 nucleotide sequence: TGTGCCAGCAGCAAAATTTTGAGGCAGTCTAACTATGGCTACACCTTC.

This chain links TRBV7-2 with TRBJ2-7; TRBD2 matches at 8 bases. Losses at the gene ends were 5 bases for V and 1 base for J; bases not matched to a gene: 7. The germline CDR1 and CDR2 sequences are SGHTA and FQGNSA. The CDR3 totals 15 residues. The CDR3 DNA is TGTGCCAGCAGCGGATCTAGCGGGCGGTCCTACGAGCAGTACTTC. Amino acid sequence: CASSGSSGRSYEQYF.

The chain employs TRBV28 and TRBJ2-2; D call uncertain. The CDR3 consists of 10 residues. Trimming pared 7 bases from V and 7 bases from J, leaving 4 bases between. CDR1 is MDHEN and CDR2 is SYDVKM in the germline V gene. CDR3 loop: CASIGGELFF. The CDR3 DNA follows: TGTGCCAGCATCGGCGGGGAGCTGTTTTTT.

The count of this clone is one. The genes are TRBV15 and TRBJ1-1; D is undetermined. This CDR3 spans 14 amino acids. The V end was cut by 6 bases, the J end by 1 base, with 12 bases between. Germline V gives CDR1 LNHNV, CDR2 YYDKDF (reference sequence). Here the CDR3 DNA reads TGTGCCACCAGTCGAGCGGGAGCGAACACTGAAGCTTTCTTT. Amino acid sequence: CATSRAGANTEAFF.

The rearrangement links TRBV2 to TRBJ2-5, with 8 positions matching TRBD2. V was pared by 1 base and J by 5 bases, with 18 bases of the junction left unmatched. The CDR3 contains 19 residues. Germline V gene data show CDR1 as SNHLY and CDR2 as FYNNEI. The CDR3 protein is CASSEGVRRAGASRETQYF. The CDR3 DNA follows: TGTGCCAGCAGTGAAGGAGTTAGAAGAGCGGGGGCCTCGCGGGAGACCCAGTACTTC.

The chain recombines TRBV19 with TRBJ2-1, with TRBD2 identical over 16 bases. This CDR3 comprises 19 residues. V lost 0 bases to trimming and J lost 4 bases; unmatched junction nucleotides: 6. Per the germline V gene, CDR1 is LNHDA and CDR2 is SQIVND (reference sequence). The CDR3 DNA reads TGTGCCAGTAGTATAGAGTGGGGACTAGCGGGAGGGCAGTACAATGAGCAGTTCTTC. Translating gives CASSIEWGLAGGQYNEQFF. The variable domain in full, completed from reference TRBV19 and TRBJ2-1, reads DGGITQSPKYLFRKEGQNVTLSCEQNLNHDAMYWYRQDPGQGLRLIYYSQIVNDFQKGDIAEGYSVSREKKESFPLTVTSAQKNPTAFYLCASSIEWGLAGGQYNEQFFGPGTRLTVL.

The chain uses TRBV28 and TRBJ1-2; D perhaps matches TRBD1 (5 bases). The CDR3 is 12 residues long. In germline, CDR1 is MDHEN, CDR2 SYDVKM. Trimming removed 2 bases at V and 5 bases at J, with 6 bases between. CDR3 region: CASSLQGYGYTF. As DNA, the CDR3 is TGTGCCAGCAGTTTACAGGGATATGGCTACACCTTC.

The rearrangement uses TRBV2 and TRBJ1-5; D gene ambiguous. This CDR3 is 14 amino acids long. The germline V and J ends were trimmed by 4 bases and 2 bases, with 9 bases remaining between them. Germline V gives CDR1 SNHLY, CDR2 FYNNEI. Here the CDR3 reads CASSVDWGNQPQHF. DNA for the CDR3: TGTGCCAGCAGTGTAGACTGGGGCAATCAGCCCCAGCATTTT.

The rearrangement uses TRBV11-1 and TRBJ1-1, with 7 bases matching TRBD1. Unmatched junction bases numbered 7, after V lost 5 bases and J lost 4 bases. This CDR3 spans 14 amino acids. Per the germline V gene, CDR1 is SGHAT and CDR2 is FQDESV (reference sequence). The CDR3 region is CASSRGTAFTEAFF. CDR3 bases: TGTGCCAGCAGCCGCGGGACAGCATTCACTGAAGCTTTCTTT.

In this sample, this clone turned up a few times. The chain has TRBV3-1 (or the pseudogene TRBV3-2) and TRBJ2-5; tentative D call: TRBD1 (6 bases). The germline gives CDR1 LGHDT, CDR2 YNNKEL (reference sequence). The CDR3 runs to 13 residues. The V end was cut by 4 bases, the J end by 7 bases, with 13 bases between. CDR3 sequence: CASSRNREGTQYF. CDR3 nucleotide sequence: TGTGCCAGCAGCCGTAACAGGGAAGGGACCCAGTACTTC.

The V and J genes are TRBV7-2 and TRBJ2-7; D unresolved. With 1 base removed from V and 1 base from J, the gap between germline ends came to 8 bases. The CDR3 is 14 residues long. Germline V gene sequence: CDR1 SGHTA, CDR2 FQGNSA. CDR3 in DNA: TGTGCCAGCAGCTTAGTCGGCGGTTCCTACGAGCAGTACTTC. Its protein product is CASSLVGGSYEQYF.

V and J are TRBV3-1 (or the pseudogene TRBV3-2) and TRBJ1-2; no clear D gene. In germline, CDR1 is LGHDT, CDR2 YNNKEL (reference sequence). With 0 bases removed from V and 8 bases from J, the gap between germline ends came to 13 bases. The CDR3 runs to 14 residues. The CDR3 region has the DNA TGTGCCAGCAGCCAAGACATTGTGGGCAGAGGCTACACCTTC. It is translated as CASSQDIVGRGYTF.

This clone has a handful of counts. The J gene is TRBJ2-1, the V gene TRBV16; 10 bases are a match to TRBD2. V shed 2 bases and J 3 bases; nucleotides not matched to a gene: 10. CDR3 length: 18 residues. Germline assignment: CDR1 KGHSY and CDR2 FQNENV. CDR3 DNA: TGTGCCAGCAGCCAAACCCTAGCCCTAGCGGGAGTCTACAATGAGCAGTTCTTC. As protein: CASSQTLALAGVYNEQFF. Using reference TRBV16 and TRBJ2-1 for the parts outside the CDR3, the full variable domain is GEEVAQTPKHLVRGEGQKAKLYCAPIKGHSYVFWYQQVLKNEFKFLISFQNENVFDETGMPKERFSAKCLPNSPCSLEIQATKLEDSAVYFCASSQTLALAGVYNEQFFGPGTRLTVL.